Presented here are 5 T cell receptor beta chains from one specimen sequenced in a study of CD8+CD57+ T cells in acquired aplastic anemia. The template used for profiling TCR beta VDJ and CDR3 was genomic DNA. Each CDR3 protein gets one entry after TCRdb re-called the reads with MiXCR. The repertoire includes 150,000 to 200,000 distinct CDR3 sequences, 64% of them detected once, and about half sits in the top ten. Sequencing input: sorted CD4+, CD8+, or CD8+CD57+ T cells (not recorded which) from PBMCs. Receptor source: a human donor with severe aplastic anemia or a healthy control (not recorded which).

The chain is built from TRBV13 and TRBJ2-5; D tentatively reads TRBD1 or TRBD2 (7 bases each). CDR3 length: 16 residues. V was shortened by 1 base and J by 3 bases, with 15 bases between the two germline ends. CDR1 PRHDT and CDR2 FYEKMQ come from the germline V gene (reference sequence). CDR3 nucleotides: TGTGCCAGCAGCTTAGAGTCCAGGGGGGGTGAAGAGACCCAGTACTTC. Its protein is CASSLESRGGEETQYF.

CDR3: CASSEFTSGGEQYF. As DNA, the CDR3 is TGTGCCAGCAGTGAATTCACTAGCGGGGGCGAGCAGTACTTC. The chain uses TRBV25-1 and TRBJ2-7, with 11 nucleotides matching TRBD2. CDR1 and CDR2 from the germline V gene are MGHDK and SYGVNS. The V segment lost 1 base and the J segment 6 bases; nucleotides outside the gene matches: 2. The CDR3 is 14 amino acids.

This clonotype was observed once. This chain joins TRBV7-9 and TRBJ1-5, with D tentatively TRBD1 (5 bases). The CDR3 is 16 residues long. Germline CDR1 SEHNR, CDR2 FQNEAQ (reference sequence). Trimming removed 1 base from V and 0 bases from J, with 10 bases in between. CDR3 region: CASSLGSGYSNQPQHF. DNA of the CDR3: TGTGCCAGCAGCTTAGGCTCAGGGTATAGCAATCAGCCCCAGCATTTT. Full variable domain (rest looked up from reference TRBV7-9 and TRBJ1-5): DTGVSQNPRHKITKRGQNVTFRCDPISEHNRLYWYRQTLGQGPEFLTYFQNEAQLEKSRLLSDRFSAERPKGSFSTLEIQRTEQGDSAMYLCASSLGSGYSNQPQHFGDGTRLSIL.

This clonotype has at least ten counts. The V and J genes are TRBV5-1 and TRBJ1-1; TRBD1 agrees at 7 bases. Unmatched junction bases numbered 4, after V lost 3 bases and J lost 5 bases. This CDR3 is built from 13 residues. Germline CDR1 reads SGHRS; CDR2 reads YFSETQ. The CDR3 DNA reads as TGCGCCAGCAGCTACCTGACAGGGACTGAAGCTTTCTTT. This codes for CASSYLTGTEAFF.

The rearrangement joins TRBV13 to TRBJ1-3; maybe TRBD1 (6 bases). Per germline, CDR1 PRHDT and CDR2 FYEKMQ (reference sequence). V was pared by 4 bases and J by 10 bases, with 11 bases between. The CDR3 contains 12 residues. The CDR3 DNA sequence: TGTGCCAGCAGCTGGGGGCTCTCGACCATATATTTT. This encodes CASSWGLSTIYF.